The 19 T cell receptor beta chains reported below all come from one sample, sequenced in a study of neurological immune-mediated disorders. TCRdb re-derived calls from the 5' RACE reads in MiXCR, one entry per CDR3 protein. The sample includes about 84,000 distinct CDR3 sequences, about a tenth of them seen just once. Sequences were obtained from PBMCs. These receptors all stem from a man between 35 and 55 years old in good health.

Many counts were recorded for this clonotype. The chain recombines TRBV24-1 with TRBJ1-6; no definite D call. Germline-derived CDR1 and CDR2 are KGHDR and SFDVKD. V shed 0 bases and J shed 10 bases, with 3 bases lying between them. The CDR3 sequence is 12 residues long. The CDR3 DNA reads as TGTGCCACCAGTGATTTGCGATCACCCCTCCACTTT. Encoded protein: CATSDLRSPLHF.

The rearrangement uses TRBV7-2 and TRBJ2-7, with D possibly being TRBD1 (6 bases). Trimming removed 1 base at V and 2 bases at J, with 18 bases between. The CDR3 is 17 residues long. Germline V gene data show CDR1 as SGHTA and CDR2 as FQGNSA. The CDR3 is CASSLGGTGLLPYEQYF. CDR3 sequence (DNA): TGTGCCAGCAGCTTAGGAGGAACAGGGCTATTGCCCTACGAGCAGTACTTC.

This clonotype was observed many times. This chain links TRBV12-3 or TRBV12-4 with TRBJ1-2, with D perhaps matching TRBD1 (6 bases). V gave up 7 bases and J gave up 4 bases, with 16 bases separating them. The CDR3 loop spans 14 amino acids. The CDR3 sequence is CASTAGAVSYGYTF. DNA for the CDR3: TGTGCCAGCACGGCGGGGGCGGTCTCCTATGGCTACACCTTC.

This clonotype showed up many times. This chain joins TRBV20-1 and TRBJ2-4, with 15 bases identical to TRBD2. The CDR3 spans 16 residues. Germline V gene data show CDR1 as DFQATT and CDR2 as SNEGSKA (reference sequence). Trimming removed 6 bases from V and 9 bases from J; junction bases left unmatched: 12. CDR3 bases: TGCAGTGCGCGGACTAGCGGGAGGGTCCCGGGGAGCATTCAGTACTTC. Translation: CSARTSGRVPGSIQYF.

The sample holds a few counts of this clonotype. The J gene is TRBJ2-5, the V gene TRBV27, with D possibly matching TRBD1 (5 bases). V was pared by 8 bases and J by 1 base, with 14 bases between. The CDR3 is 14 residues long. Per germline, CDR1 MNHEY and CDR2 SMNVEV (reference sequence). This chain's CDR3 is CASSVVGLQETQYF. In DNA, the CDR3 is TGTGCCAGCTCTGTAGTGGGGCTCCAAGAGACCCAGTACTTC.

The CDR3 region has the DNA TGTGCCAGTAGTATAGCCTCTGGGGCCAACGTCCTGACTTTC. Amino acids: CASSIASGANVLTF. The genes are TRBV19 and TRBJ2-6; the D is unclear. Trimming cost V 1 base and J 0 bases, with 1 base left between them. CDR3 size: 14 residues. Germline CDR1 LNHDA, CDR2 SQIVND (reference sequence).

This clonotype was counted at least ten times. V usage is TRBV6-5 and J usage is TRBJ1-5, with a tentative D call TRBD1 (6 bases). Germline V gene data show CDR1 as MNHEY and CDR2 as SVGAGI. Trimming left V 6 bases short and J 2 bases short, with 11 bases between. This CDR3 comprises 14 residues. CDR3 in DNA: TGTGCCAGCAGACCAGGGGTTGGCAATCAGCCCCAGCATTTT. Amino acid sequence: CASRPGVGNQPQHF.

There are many counts of this clonotype. The rearrangement uses TRBV21-1 and TRBJ1-5; the D call of TRBD1 is as the table states it, not checked on the DNA. TRBV21-1 is described as a pseudogene. The length of the CDR3 is 20 residues. In DNA form, the CDR3 reads TGTGCCAGCAGCACTCTCGCTGGCGGGACAAGAAAACATAGCAATCAGCCCCAGCATTTT. Translated: CASSTLAGGTRKHSNQPQHF.

This clonotype was seen at least ten times. The gene calls are TRBV7-2 and TRBJ1-2, with unresolved D. This CDR3 has 13 amino acids. Deletions cut 1 base from V and 6 bases from J, with 9 bases between. The germline V gene has CDR1 SGHTA and CDR2 FQGNSA. CDR3 residues: CASSLDRFDGYTF. The CDR3 nucleotides read TGTGCCAGCAGCTTAGATCGGTTCGATGGCTACACCTTC.

This clonotype was found many times. The chain links TRBV15 to TRBJ2-3; 13 bases agree with TRBD2. Trimming took 1 base from V and 5 from J; bases not matched to a gene: 6. The germline V gene encodes CDR1 LNHNV and CDR2 YYDKDF (reference sequence). This CDR3 comprises 17 residues. For the CDR3, the DNA is TGTGCCACCAGCAGAGGCGGGACTAGCGGGACGAGAGATACGCAGTATTTT. As protein: CATSRGGTSGTRDTQYF.

This clonotype was observed a few times. This sequence joins TRBV5-1 and TRBJ1-2, with D perhaps matching TRBD1 (6 bases). This CDR3 spans 15 amino acids. Germline V CDR1 and CDR2: SGHRS, YFSETQ. With 4 bases removed from V and 13 bases from J, the gap between germline ends came to 26 bases. The CDR3 DNA follows: TGCGCCAGCAGCCAGAATACGGACAGTGCGCGGACGTTCACCTTC. Translated, it gives CASSQNTDSARTFTF.

This clonotype was seen ten or more times. J is TRBJ2-7 and V is TRBV6-1; 12 bases agree with TRBD2. V was clipped by 8 bases and J by 0 bases; unmatched bases: 5. This CDR3 contains 15 residues. Germline CDR1 reads MNHNS; CDR2 reads SASEGT. CDR3 amino acids: CASGLAGLSSYEQYF. The DNA of the CDR3 is TGTGCCAGCGGACTAGCGGGATTGAGCTCCTACGAGCAGTACTTC.

This clonotype was seen many times. The gene calls are TRBV20-1 and TRBJ2-1; 7 positions agree with TRBD2. The CDR3 extends over 12 amino acids. V was clipped by 7 bases and J by 7 bases; unmatched bases: 7. Germline-derived CDR1 and CDR2 are DFQATT and SNEGSKA (reference sequence). As DNA, the CDR3 is TGCAGTGGAATAAGCGGGGTGAATGAGCAGTTCTTC. As protein: CSGISGVNEQFF.

This clonotype has a count of ten or more. The rearrangement joins TRBV7-9 to TRBJ2-7; tentatively, D is TRBD1 or TRBD2 (5 bases each). Germline V lookup: CDR1 SEHNR, CDR2 FQNEAQ (reference sequence). This CDR3 spans 14 amino acids. V lost 6 bases and J lost 1, with 13 bases in between. Here the CDR3 reads CASRAGTQSYEQYF. The CDR3, as DNA: TGTGCCAGCAGGGCCGGGACCCAGTCCTACGAGCAGTACTTC.

This clonotype was recorded at least ten times. V usage is TRBV9 and J usage is TRBJ1-6; TRBD1 is a possible D gene (5 bases). This CDR3 spans 15 amino acids. V was shortened by 3 bases and J by 7 bases, with 14 bases between the two germline ends. CDR1 SGDLS and CDR2 YYNGEE come from the germline V gene. The CDR3 region has the DNA TGTGCCAGCAGCGGAAGGGACGGGGAGAATTCACCCCTCCACTTT. It yields the protein CASSGRDGENSPLHF.

This clonotype appeared many times. The V gene is TRBV20-1, the J gene TRBJ2-1, with D possibly TRBD2 on 5 matching bases. Germline lookup yields CDR1 DFQATT and CDR2 SNEGSKA (reference sequence). The CDR3 runs 16 residues. V shed 3 bases and J shed 7 bases, with 22 bases lying between them. CDR3 bases: TGCAGTGCTAGCTCAAGACCTCGGTTCAGCGGAAATGAGCAGTTCTTC. It encodes CSASSRPRFSGNEQFF.

This clonotype showed up many times. The gene calls are TRBV18 and TRBJ2-7, with 13 bases identical to TRBD2. Trimming removed 6 bases from V and 7 bases from J; junction bases left unmatched: 9. This CDR3 comprises 15 residues. In germline, CDR1 is KGHSH, CDR2 LQKENI. The CDR3 DNA reads TGTGCCAGCTCCCCCGGACTAGCGGGGGCGGGGGAGCAGTACTTC. Protein sequence: CASSPGLAGAGEQYF.

This clonotype was recorded at least ten times. The V gene is TRBV5-6, the J gene TRBJ2-6, with D perhaps matching TRBD1 or TRBD2 (5 bases each). The CDR3 loop spans 16 amino acids. The V and J ends lost 2 bases and 3 bases respectively, with 12 bases between them. CDR1 is SGHDT and CDR2 is YYEEEE in the germline V gene. CDR3 DNA sequence: TGTGCCAGCAGCTTCCGGGGCGGTAGTGGGGCCAACGTCCTGACTTTC. Its protein is CASSFRGGSGANVLTF.

This clonotype was counted ten times or more. The chain is built from TRBV24-1 and TRBJ2-6; D is ambiguous. The germline CDR1 and CDR2 sequences are KGHDR and SFDVKD. There are 12 residues in the CDR3. The ends were cut back, 9 bases at V and 0 bases at J, with 2 bases in the middle. CDR3 DNA sequence: TGTGCCACCGGCTCTGGGGCCAACGTCCTGACTTTC. Translation gives CATGSGANVLTF.